These T cell receptor beta chains were read from a single sample in a study of blood T cell repertoires in COVID-19. Libraries were prepared by immunoSEQ multiplex PCR; TCRdb keeps only in-frame clonotypes and omits some of them. Seen here are fewer than 500,000 clones, 88% observed once, and the top ten hold more than 0.9%. Sequencing was performed on PBMCs or T cells enriched from blood (not recorded which). Receptor source: a young woman with acute COVID-19. Both conserved end residues are part of each CDR3. The order of the fields is J gene, V gene, CDR3 protein.

TRBJ1-1	TRBV18	CASSLDSNTEAFF
TRBJ2-1	TRBV5-4	CASSIPDRDNEQFF
TRBJ2-7	TRBV6-5	CASRNRDRGRYEQYF
TRBJ2-1	TRBV24-1	CATSDPSGQGTPYNEQFF
TRBJ1-2	TRBV5-1	CASSLVADPFYGYTF
TRBJ2-1	TRBV9	CASSVGRAYNEQFF
TRBJ2-4	TRBV9	CAVPYGGIPPALAKNIQYF
TRBJ2-1	TRBV5-1	CASSSPYRGKVNEQFF
TRBJ1-1	TRBV12-3/TRBV12-4	CASSPRNGAFF
TRBJ2-3	TRBV4-3	CASSDRGTDTQYF
TRBJ1-2	TRBV27	CASSTWDRANYGYTF
TRBJ1-6	TRBV3-1/TRBV3-2	CASSQRDRSPNNSPLHF
TRBJ1-6	TRBV10-3	CAISRGQAENSPLHF
TRBJ1-5	TRBV2	CASSERSPGAPAYSNQPQHF
TRBJ2-1	TRBV5-1	CASSPPGGTGSGEQFF
TRBJ2-2	TRBV19	CASSLFTGAGELFF
TRBJ1-5	TRBV2	CASSVGNQPQHF
TRBJ2-6	TRBV29-1	CSATGGAGANVLTF
TRBJ2-3	TRBV11-2	CASSTEGQFTDTQYF
TRBJ1-3	TRBV14	CASSQERGDRGSSGNTIYF
TRBJ1-1	TRBV19	CATTENTEAFF
TRBJ1-5	TRBV4-3	CASSQVSGNNQPQHF
TRBJ2-2	TRBV7-3	CASSLSLAGGTGELFF
TRBJ2-1	TRBV7-2	CASSLTQVYNEQFF
TRBJ2-3	TRBV7-2	CASSLEVAGAPQYF
TRBJ1-1	TRBV7-3	CASSLTGLGAEAFF
TRBJ2-3	TRBV29-1	CSVGSDAQYF
TRBJ1-6	TRBV7-9	CASSFGSRGGGSPLHF
TRBJ2-7	TRBV2	CASSTYLGQGGHEQYF